The 9 T cell receptor beta chains given below trace back to one sample, sequenced in a study of shared clonotypes between healthy human individuals. Sequencing was performed with immunoSEQ multiplex PCR; in TCRdb, only in-frame clones are kept and a portion is missing. This sample has more than 150,000 clones; just under 95% occur once, and the top ten carry 0.065% to 0.07%. Sequenced sample: naive CD4+ T cells sorted from blood. As to subset: CD45RA+ positively selected. Receptor source: a woman in her 30s in good health.

J is TRBJ1-1 and V is TRBV30; D gene ambiguous. The germline gives CDR1 GTSNPN, CDR2 SVGIG (reference sequence). This CDR3 spans 13 amino acids. Trimming took off 2 bases at V and 1 base at J, with 8 bases between the two ends. The CDR3 nucleotides read TGTGCCTGGAGTCTCTCAAGGAACACTGAAGCTTTCTTT. The encoded protein is CAWSLSRNTEAFF. The entire variable domain, with the rest obtained from reference TRBV30 and TRBJ1-1, is as follows: SQTIHQWPATLVQPVGSPLSLECTVEGTSNPNLYWYRQAAGRGLQLLFYSVGIGQISSEVPQNLSASRPQDRQFILSSKKLLLSDSGFYLCAWSLSRNTEAFFGQGTRLTVV.

This clone was seen a few times. The rearrangement uses TRBV18 and TRBJ1-1, with TRBD1 as a possible D gene (6 bases). Trimming pared 5 bases from V and 4 bases from J, leaving 14 bases between. CDR1 and CDR2 (germline): KGHSH, LQKENI. The CDR3 is made up of 14 amino acids. CDR3 coding DNA: TGTGCCAGCTCAGCACAGGGTCCGGGCACTGAAGCTTTCTTT. This encodes CASSAQGPGTEAFF.

The chain joins TRBV28 to TRBJ2-7, with TRBD2 matching over 11 bases. This CDR3 is built from 14 residues. Germline loops: CDR1 MDHEN, CDR2 SYDVKM. V lost 8 bases, J lost 5 bases, and 8 bases stayed unmatched. The CDR3 sequence: CASRSGRAYHEQYF. In DNA, the CDR3 is TGTGCCAGCCGTAGCGGGAGGGCCTACCACGAGCAGTACTTC. Full variable domain (remainder filled in from reference TRBV28 and TRBJ2-7): DVKVTQSSRYLVKRTGEKVFLECVQDMDHENMFWYRQDPGLGLRLIYFSYDVKMKEKGDIPEGYSVSREKKERFSLILESASTNQTSMYLCASRSGRAYHEQYFGPGTRLTVT.

This clone has more than one count but fewer than ten. The rearrangement links TRBV7-2 to TRBJ1-2; 9 bases are a match to TRBD1. Germline CDR1 is SGHTA and CDR2 is FQGNSA. The CDR3 is 13 residues long. V was pared by 10 bases and J by 5 bases, with 8 bases of the junction left unmatched. This chain's CDR3 is CATPGQGGYGYTF. The CDR3 nucleotides are TGTGCCACCCCGGGACAGGGAGGTTATGGCTACACCTTC.

This sequence joins TRBV11-2 and TRBJ2-7; no reliable D call. Per the germline V gene, CDR1 is SGHAT and CDR2 is FQNNGV. This CDR3 is built from 14 residues. Trimming stripped 4 bases from V and 1 base from J, with 11 bases between. As DNA, the CDR3 is TGTGCCAGCAGCTCCGCCATCCGATCCTACGAGCAGTACTTC. Protein sequence: CASSSAIRSYEQYF.

The gene calls are TRBV27 and TRBJ1-5, with D unclear. The V end was cut by 6 bases, the J end by 4 bases, with 22 bases between. Germline V lookup: CDR1 MNHEY, CDR2 SMNVEV (reference sequence). CDR3 length: 17 residues. In DNA, the CDR3 is TGTGCCAGCAGCCCCTTCCACCCTGGGGTGGGGAATCAGCCCCAGCATTTT. It yields the protein CASSPFHPGVGNQPQHF.

V gene TRBV28 combines with J gene TRBJ1-5; D gene ambiguous. CDR1 is MDHEN and CDR2 is SYDVKM in the germline V gene. V lost 5 bases to trimming and J lost 4 bases, with 15 bases between them. The length of the CDR3 is 15 residues. Here the CDR3 DNA reads TGTGCCAGCAGTCCCCAAGCGGGTTCGAATCAGCCCCAGCATTTT. Translation gives CASSPQAGSNQPQHF.

The V call is TRBV15, the J call TRBJ1-1, with D possibly being TRBD1 (6 bases). The CDR3 totals 14 residues. Germline values: CDR1 LNHNV, CDR2 YYDKDF (reference sequence). V dropped 4 bases and J dropped 1 base, with 10 bases sitting between them. DNA of the CDR3: TGTGCCACCAGCACGGGGACACCGAACACTGAAGCTTTCTTT. Its protein is CATSTGTPNTEAFF.

This chain connects TRBV19 to TRBJ2-5; 9 positions match TRBD1. CDR1 LNHDA and CDR2 SQIVND come from the germline V gene (reference sequence). The CDR3 is 14 amino acids. V shed 6 bases and J 4 bases; nucleotides not matched to a gene: 6. The CDR3 here is CASSRTTGGETQYF. The DNA for the CDR3 is TGTGCCAGTAGCCGCACGACAGGGGGAGAGACCCAGTACTTC.